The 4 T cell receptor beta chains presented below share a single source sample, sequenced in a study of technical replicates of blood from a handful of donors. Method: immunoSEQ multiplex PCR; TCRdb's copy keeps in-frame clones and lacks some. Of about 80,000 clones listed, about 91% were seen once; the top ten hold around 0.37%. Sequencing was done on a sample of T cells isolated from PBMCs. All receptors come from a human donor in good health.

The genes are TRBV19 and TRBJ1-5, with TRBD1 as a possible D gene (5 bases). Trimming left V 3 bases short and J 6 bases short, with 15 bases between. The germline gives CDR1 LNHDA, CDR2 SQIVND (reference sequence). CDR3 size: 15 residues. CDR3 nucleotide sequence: TGTGCCAGTAGTATCCAGGGTTTTGGGTCTCAGCCCCAGCATTTT. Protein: CASSIQGFGSQPQHF.

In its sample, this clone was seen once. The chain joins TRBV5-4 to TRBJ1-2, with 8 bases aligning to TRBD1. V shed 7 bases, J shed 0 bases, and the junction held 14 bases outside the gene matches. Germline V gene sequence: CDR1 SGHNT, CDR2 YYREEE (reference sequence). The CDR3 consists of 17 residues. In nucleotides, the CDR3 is TGTGCCAGCCATTCAGGGGGCCCGTCCCAAGCTAACTATGGCTACACCTTC. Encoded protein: CASHSGGPSQANYGYTF.

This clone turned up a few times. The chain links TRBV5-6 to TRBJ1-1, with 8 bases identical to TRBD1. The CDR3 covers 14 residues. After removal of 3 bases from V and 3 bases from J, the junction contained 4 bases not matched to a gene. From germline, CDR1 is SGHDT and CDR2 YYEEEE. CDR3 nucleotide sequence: TGTGCCAGCAGCTCTGACAGGGGATACACTGAAGCTTTCTTT. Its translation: CASSSDRGYTEAFF. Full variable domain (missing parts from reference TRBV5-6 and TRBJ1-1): DAGVTQSPTHLIKTRGQQVTLRCSPKSGHDTVSWYQQALGQGPQFIFQYYEEEERQRGNFPDRFSGHQFPNYSSELNVNALLLGDSALYLCASSSDRGYTEAFFGQGTRLTVV.

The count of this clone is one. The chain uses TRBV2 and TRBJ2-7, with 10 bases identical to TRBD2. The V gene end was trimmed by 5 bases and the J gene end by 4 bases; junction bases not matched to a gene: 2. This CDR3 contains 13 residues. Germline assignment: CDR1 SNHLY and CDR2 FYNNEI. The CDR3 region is CASSSSGSYEQYF. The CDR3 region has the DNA TGTGCCAGCAGTTCTAGCGGGAGTTACGAGCAGTACTTC. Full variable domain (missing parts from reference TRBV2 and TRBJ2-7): EPEVTQTPSHQVTQMGQEVILRCVPISNHLYFYWYRQILGQKVEFLVSFYNNEISEKSEIFDDQFSVERPDGSNFTLKIRSTKLEDSAMYFCASSSSGSYEQYFGPGTRLTVT.